This T cell receptor (beta chain) comes out of a study of blood T cells in healthy people across ages. Then a second PCR, running about 6 to 12 cycles, was carried out with a sample-barcoded 5' primer and a J-beta primer mix. TCRdb itself ran the 5' RACE reads through MiXCR, one entry per CDR3 protein. The profile covers just under 900,000 distinct CDR3 sequences, with 29% appearing a single time and 15% to 20% taken by the ten largest. This clonotype was counted between two and nine times. J gave up 1 base and V 3 bases, and 6 bases lay outside the gene matches. The CDR3 extends over 16 amino acids. CDR1 is SGDLS and CDR2 is YYNGEE in the germline V gene. Those donating, healthy Caucasian individuals from Russia, were aged roughly 6 to 100.

This TCR came from a woman of 80 years or more in good health. This chain joins TRBV9 and TRBJ2-3; TRBD2 matches at 9 bases. The sample comprised blood. CDR3 sequence reads: CASSALAGGGTDTQYF. The CDR3 DNA reads as TGTGCCAGCAGCGCCTTGGCGGGGGGGGGCACAGATACGCAGTATTTT.